This passage covers 6 T cell receptor beta chains from one sample sequenced in a study of OX40 agonist ivuxolimab in advanced cancers. To prepare the library, the immunoSEQ multiplex PCR assay was applied. The immuneACCESS repertoire file appears here via TCRdb, limited to in-frame rearrangements. These files lack a portion of the clones; in checked studies, under half of the deficit traces to unresolved V genes, and the cause of the others is not known. In all, the sample holds 50,000 or so clones, and approximately 89% of those were seen once. 5% to 6.5% of the sample lies in the top ten. Sequenced here: CD4+ or CD8+ T cells sorted from blood, sampled in a trial of the OX40 agonist ivuxolimab. Receptors were obtained from an adult with an advanced solid tumor such as melanoma, head and neck, liver or kidney cancer.

CDR3 sequence reads: CASSLAGGQGNEQFF. Written as DNA, the CDR3 is TGCGCCAGCAGCTTAGCGGGAGGGCAGGGGAATGAGCAGTTCTTC. The rearrangement uses TRBV5-1 and TRBJ2-1, with TRBD2 matching 10 bases. The germline CDR1 and CDR2 sequences are SGHRS and YFSETQ. This CDR3 is 15 amino acids long. Unmatched junction bases numbered 6, after V lost 2 bases and J lost 7 bases.

V and J are TRBV25-1 and TRBJ2-1; either TRBD1 or TRBD2 may supply D (5 bases each). Germline V CDR1 and CDR2: MGHDK, SYGVNS. This CDR3 spans 14 amino acids. V was pared by 5 bases and J by 5 bases, with 13 bases between. CDR3: CASSLYGGDNEQFF. CDR3 coding DNA: TGTGCCAGCAGTCTGTATGGGGGAGACAATGAGCAGTTCTTC.

The chain combines TRBV11-2 with TRBJ2-7, with no clear D. This CDR3 has 15 amino acids. V was shortened by 7 bases and J by 0 bases, with 16 bases between the two germline ends. CDR1 is SGHAT, CDR2 FQNNGV, per germline. The CDR3 here is CASNLRPGPSYEQYV. CDR3 bases: TGTGCCAGCAACCTCCGCCCCGGGCCCTCCTACGAGCAGTACGTC.

The chain has TRBV7-2 and TRBJ1-2, with TRBD1 identical over 9 bases. The CDR3 spans 16 residues. J gave up 3 bases and V 5 bases, and 10 bases lay outside the gene matches. From germline, CDR1 is SGHTA and CDR2 FQGNSA. CDR3 coding DNA: TGTGCCAGCAGCACAACCGGGACAGGGAATTACTATGGCTACACCTTC. Translation gives CASSTTGTGNYYGYTF.

The rearrangement joins TRBV6-5 to TRBJ2-2, with D perhaps matching TRBD1 or TRBD2 (5 bases each). V was shortened by 6 bases and J by 5 bases, with 10 bases between the two germline ends. Per the germline V gene, CDR1 is MNHEY and CDR2 is SVGAGI. CDR3 size: 13 residues. The CDR3: CASRTGRTGELFF. The CDR3 DNA reads as TGTGCCAGCAGAACGGGGCGGACCGGGGAGCTGTTTTTT.

This rearrangement joins TRBV29-1 to TRBJ1-2; D not certain. CDR1 is SQVTM, CDR2 ANQGSEA, per germline. V was pared by 7 bases and J by 4 bases, with 13 bases between. This CDR3 is 12 amino acids long. CDR3 loop: CSAPWGGYGYTF. CDR3 coding DNA: TGCAGCGCCCCTTGGGGTGGCTATGGCTACACCTTC.